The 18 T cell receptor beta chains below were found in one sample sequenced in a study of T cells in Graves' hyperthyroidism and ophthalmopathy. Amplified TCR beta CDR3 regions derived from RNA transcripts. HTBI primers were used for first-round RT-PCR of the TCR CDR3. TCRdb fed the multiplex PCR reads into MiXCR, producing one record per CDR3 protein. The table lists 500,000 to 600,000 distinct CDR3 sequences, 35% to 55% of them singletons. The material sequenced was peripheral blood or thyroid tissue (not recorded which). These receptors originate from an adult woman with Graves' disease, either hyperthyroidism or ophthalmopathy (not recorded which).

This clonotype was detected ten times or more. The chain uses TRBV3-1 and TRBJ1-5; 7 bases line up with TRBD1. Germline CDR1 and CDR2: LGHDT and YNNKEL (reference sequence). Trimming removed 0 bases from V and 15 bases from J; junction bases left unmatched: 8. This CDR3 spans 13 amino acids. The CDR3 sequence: CASSQDGGRGLHF. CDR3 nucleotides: TGTGCCAGCAGCCAAGATGGTGGCAGGGGGTTGCATTTT.

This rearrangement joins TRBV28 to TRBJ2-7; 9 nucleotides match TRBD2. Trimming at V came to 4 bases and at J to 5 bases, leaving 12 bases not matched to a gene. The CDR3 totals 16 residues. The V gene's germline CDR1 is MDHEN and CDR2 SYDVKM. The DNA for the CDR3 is TGTGCCAGCAGTTCCCGAATAGCGGGAGATCTCCACGAGCAGTACTTC. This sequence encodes CASSSRIAGDLHEQYF.

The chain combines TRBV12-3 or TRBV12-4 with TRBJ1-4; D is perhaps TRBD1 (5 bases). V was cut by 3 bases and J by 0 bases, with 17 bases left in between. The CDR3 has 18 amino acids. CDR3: CASSFGPMGGATNEKLFF. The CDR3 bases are TGTGCCAGCAGTTTCGGCCCTATGGGGGGGGCAACTAATGAAAAACTGTTTTTT.

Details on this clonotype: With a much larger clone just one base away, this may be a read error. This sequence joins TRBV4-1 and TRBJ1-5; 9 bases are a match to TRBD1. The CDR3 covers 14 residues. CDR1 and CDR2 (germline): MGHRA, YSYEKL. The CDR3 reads CAGSFGQGRQPQHF. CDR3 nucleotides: TGCGCCGGCAGCTTCGGACAGGGGCGTCAGCCCCAGCATTTT.

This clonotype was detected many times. The CDR3 DNA follows: TGTGCCAGCAGTCCGGGGGTAGAAGCTTTCTTT. The encoded protein is CASSPGVEAFF. The rearrangement joins TRBV2 to TRBJ1-1; D possibly corresponds to TRBD1 (5 bases). The CDR3 runs 11 residues. In germline, CDR1 is SNHLY, CDR2 FYNNEI. The V gene lost 5 bases and the J gene lost 8 bases, with 9 bases spanning the gap.

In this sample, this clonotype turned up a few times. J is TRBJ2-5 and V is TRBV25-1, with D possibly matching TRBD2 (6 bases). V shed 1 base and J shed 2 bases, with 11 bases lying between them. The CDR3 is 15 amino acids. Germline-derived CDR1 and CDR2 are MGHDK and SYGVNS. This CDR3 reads CASSEWGSGQETQYF. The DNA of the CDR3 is TGTGCCAGCAGTGAATGGGGCAGCGGGCAAGAGACCCAGTACTTC.

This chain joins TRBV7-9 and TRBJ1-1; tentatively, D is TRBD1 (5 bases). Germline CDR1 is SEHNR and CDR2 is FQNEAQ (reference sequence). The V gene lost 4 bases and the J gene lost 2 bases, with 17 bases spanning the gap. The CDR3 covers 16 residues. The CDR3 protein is CASSYKPGQGNTEAFF. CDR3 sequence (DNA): TGTGCCAGCAGCTATAAACCGGGGCAGGGTAACACTGAAGCTTTCTTT.

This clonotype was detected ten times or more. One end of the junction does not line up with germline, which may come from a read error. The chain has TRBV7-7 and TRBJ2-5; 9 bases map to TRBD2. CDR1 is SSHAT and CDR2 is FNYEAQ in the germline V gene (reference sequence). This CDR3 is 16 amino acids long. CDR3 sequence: CASSFGLAGEQETQYF. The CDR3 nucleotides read TGTGCTAGCAGCTTCGGGTTAGCGGGAGAACAAGAGACCCAGTACTTC.

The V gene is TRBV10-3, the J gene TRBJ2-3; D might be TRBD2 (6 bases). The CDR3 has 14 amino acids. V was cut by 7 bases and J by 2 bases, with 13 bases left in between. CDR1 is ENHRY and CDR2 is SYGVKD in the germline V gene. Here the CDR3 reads CAIKGRGITDTQYF. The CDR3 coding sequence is TGTGCCATCAAAGGACGGGGGATCACAGATACGCAGTATTTT.

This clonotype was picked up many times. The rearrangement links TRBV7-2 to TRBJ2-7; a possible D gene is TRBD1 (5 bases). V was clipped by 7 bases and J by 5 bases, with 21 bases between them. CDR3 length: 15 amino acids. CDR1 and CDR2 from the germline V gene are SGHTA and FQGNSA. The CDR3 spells CASTPLRGTIHEQYF. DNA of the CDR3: TGTGCCAGCACCCCCCTTAGGGGAACGATTCACGAGCAGTACTTC.

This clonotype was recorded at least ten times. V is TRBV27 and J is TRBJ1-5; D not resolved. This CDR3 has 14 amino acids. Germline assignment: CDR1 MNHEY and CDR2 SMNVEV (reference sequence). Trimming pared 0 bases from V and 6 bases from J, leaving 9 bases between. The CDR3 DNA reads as TGTGCCAGCAGTTTATCAGGTGCCGTTCAGCCCCAGCATTTT. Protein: CASSLSGAVQPQHF.

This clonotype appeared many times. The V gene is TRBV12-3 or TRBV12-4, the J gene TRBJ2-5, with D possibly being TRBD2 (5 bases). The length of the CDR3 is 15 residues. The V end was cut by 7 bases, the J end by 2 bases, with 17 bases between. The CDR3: CASTPGRTLQETQYF. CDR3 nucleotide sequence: TGTGCCAGCACCCCCGGCAGGACTCTTCAAGAGACCCAGTACTTC.

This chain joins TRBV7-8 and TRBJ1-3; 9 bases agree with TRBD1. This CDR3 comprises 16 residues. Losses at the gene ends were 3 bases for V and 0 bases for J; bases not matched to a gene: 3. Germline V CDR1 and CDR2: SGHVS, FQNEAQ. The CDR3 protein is CASSFGDRVSGNTIYF. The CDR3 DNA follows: TGTGCCAGCAGCTTCGGGGACAGGGTCTCTGGAAACACCATATATTTT. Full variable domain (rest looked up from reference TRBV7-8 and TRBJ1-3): GAGVSQSPRYKVAKRGQDVALRCDPISGHVSLFWYQQALGQGPEFLTYFQNEAQLDKSGLPSDRFFAERPEGSVSTLKIQRTQQEDSAVYLCASSFGDRVSGNTIYFGEGSWLTVV.

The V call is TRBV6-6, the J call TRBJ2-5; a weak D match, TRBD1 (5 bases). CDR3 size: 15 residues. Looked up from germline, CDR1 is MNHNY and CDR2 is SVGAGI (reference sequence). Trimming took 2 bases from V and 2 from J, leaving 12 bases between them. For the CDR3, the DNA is TGTGCCAGCAGTTACGGTACAGGTGAACAAGAGACCCAGTACTTC. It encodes CASSYGTGEQETQYF.

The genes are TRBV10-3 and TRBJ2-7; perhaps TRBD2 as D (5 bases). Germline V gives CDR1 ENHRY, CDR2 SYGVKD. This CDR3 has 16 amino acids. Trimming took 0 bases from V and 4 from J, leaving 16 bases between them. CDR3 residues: CAISESGSVRGYEQYF. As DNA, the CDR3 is TGTGCCATCAGTGAGTCGGGTTCGGTCCGGGGATACGAGCAGTACTTC.

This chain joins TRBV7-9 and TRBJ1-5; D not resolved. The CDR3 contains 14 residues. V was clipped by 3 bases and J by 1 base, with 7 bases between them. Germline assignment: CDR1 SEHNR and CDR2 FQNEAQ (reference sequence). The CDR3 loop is CASSFDASNQPQHF. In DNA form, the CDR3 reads TGTGCCAGCAGCTTCGACGCAAGCAATCAGCCCCAGCATTTT.

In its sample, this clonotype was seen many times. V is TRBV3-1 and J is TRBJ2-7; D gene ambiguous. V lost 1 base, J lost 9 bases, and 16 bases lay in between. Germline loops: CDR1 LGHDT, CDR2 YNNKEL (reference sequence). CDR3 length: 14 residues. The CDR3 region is CASSQGLYVSGQYF. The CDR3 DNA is TGTGCCAGCAGCCAAGGCTTGTACGTATCGGGGCAGTACTTC.

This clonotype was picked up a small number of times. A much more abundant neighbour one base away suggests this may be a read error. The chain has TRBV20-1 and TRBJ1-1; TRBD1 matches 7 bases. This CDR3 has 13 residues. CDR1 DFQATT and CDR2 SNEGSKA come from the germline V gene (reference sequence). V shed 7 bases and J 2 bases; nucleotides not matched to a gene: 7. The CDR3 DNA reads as TGCAGTGTAGGGGGCAGAGTAAACACTGAAGCTTTCTTT. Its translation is CSVGGRVNTEAFF.